This T cell receptor beta chain originates from a study of human T cells and chemical hapten exposure. In the study overall: DPC at 2% was the sensitizing agent, placed on roughly 2 cm by roughly 2 cm of upper inner arm skin. Read at 6 days, the patch tests placed 0.01% DPC on the upper back.

Time point defined: pre-sensitization, week 0. Treatment defined: therapeutic diphenylcyclopropenone sensitization with weekly scalp DPC. The germline V gene encodes CDR1 SEHNR and CDR2 FQNEAQ (reference sequence). CDR3 length: 12 amino acids. V shed 5 bases and J shed 6 bases, with 9 bases lying between them. TCRdb reprocessed the RACE reads via MiXCR and lists one record per CDR3 protein. The sample carries approximately 370,000 distinct CDR3 sequences, over 5% recorded once. The chain uses TRBV7-9 and TRBJ2-3; unclear D gene. The material sequenced was whole blood, taken in connection with sensitization to the hapten diphenylcyclopropenone (DPC). The TCR sequence derives from a woman younger than 35 with alopecia areata. Some clones in this sample may be carry-over from other donors' samples. CDR3 sequence: CASSREVDTQYF. The DNA of the CDR3 is TGTGCCAGCAGCCGCGAAGTGGATACGCAGTATTTT.